A single sample is the source of the 3 T cell receptor beta chains below, sequenced in a study of T cell repertoires in cytomegalovirus infection. One entry per CDR3 protein results from TCRdb running MiXCR on the reads. Here the sample spans 200,000 to 300,000 distinct CDR3 sequences, over 8% being singletons. The sequenced sample was PBMCs. The receptor source for this set is a human donor in good health (CMV status not recorded). Some clones in this sample may be carry-over from other donors' samples.

This chain joins TRBV7-8 and TRBJ1-5; 7 nucleotides line up with TRBD1. The CDR3 is made up of 14 amino acids. CDR1 is SGHVS, CDR2 FQNEAQ, per germline. The ends lost 3 bases at V and 5 bases at J; junction bases unmatched: 4. CDR3 in amino acids: CASSLDRMDQPQHF. The CDR3 nucleotides are TGTGCCAGCAGCTTGGACAGGATGGATCAGCCCCAGCATTTT.

This clonotype has ten or more counts. The V gene is TRBV11-3, the J gene TRBJ1-1; D not resolved. CDR3 length equals 15 residues. Trimming removed 7 bases at V and 1 base at J, with 16 bases between. Germline lookup yields CDR1 SGHNT and CDR2 YENEEA. CDR3 in DNA: TGTGCCAGCACCCGAATCAGCACAGCGAACACTGAAGCTTTCTTT. Protein sequence: CASTRISTANTEAFF.

V and J are TRBV30 and TRBJ1-1, with D perhaps TRBD1 (5 bases). Germline V gene sequence: CDR1 GTSNPN, CDR2 SVGIG (reference sequence). The CDR3 spans 15 residues. V was pared by 0 bases and J by 0 bases, with 11 bases between. CDR3 loop: CAWSVRRGVNTEAFF. CDR3 nucleotides: TGTGCCTGGAGTGTTCGGAGGGGAGTGAACACTGAAGCTTTCTTT.